The 25 T cell receptor beta chains in this list originate from one sample, sequenced in a study of T cells and Merkel cell carcinoma outcomes. TCRdb keeps only in-frame clones here, not all; method: immunoSEQ multiplex PCR. This sample has some 19,000 clones; around 79% occur once, and the top ten carry approximately 3.1%. The specimen was tumor tissue from Merkel cell carcinoma. These receptors all stem from a human donor with Merkel cell carcinoma.

This chain links TRBV11-3 with TRBJ2-7; D is tentatively TRBD1 or TRBD2 (5 bases each). Germline V lookup: CDR1 SGHNT, CDR2 YENEEA. V gave up 5 bases and J gave up 9 bases, with 23 bases separating them. The CDR3 is 15 residues long. CDR3 amino acids: CASSTRGGLYPGQYF. DNA of the CDR3: TGTGCCAGCAGCACAAGGGGCGGGCTATACCCGGGGCAGTACTTC.

The V call is TRBV19, the J call TRBJ1-1; D uncertain. V was shortened by 6 bases and J by 10 bases, with 15 bases between the two germline ends. Germline V CDR1 and CDR2: LNHDA, SQIVND (reference sequence). The CDR3 contains 12 residues. CDR3 sequence reads: CASRSRTSGAFF. The CDR3 DNA reads as TGTGCCAGTAGATCTCGGACCTCGGGAGCTTTCTTT.

This rearrangement joins TRBV7-2 to TRBJ1-1, with D tentatively TRBD1 (5 bases). Trimming took 2 bases from V and 0 from J, leaving 7 bases between them. In germline, CDR1 is SGHTA, CDR2 FQGNSA. The CDR3 has 14 amino acids. The CDR3 spells CASSLQGMNTEAFF. CDR3 coding DNA: TGTGCCAGCAGCTTACAGGGCATGAACACTGAAGCTTTCTTT.

The genes are TRBV5-1 and TRBJ2-1; 8 bases map to TRBD2. This CDR3 comprises 15 residues. Germline V gene lookup returns CDR1 SGHRS and CDR2 YFSETQ. V lost 2 bases and J lost 2; bases outside the gene matches: 3. CDR3 loop: CASSLQLAAYNEQFF. CDR3 DNA: TGCGCCAGCAGCTTACAACTAGCGGCCTACAATGAGCAGTTCTTC. Complete variable domain (other parts from reference TRBV5-1 and TRBJ2-1): KAGVTQTPRYLIKTRGQQVTLSCSPISGHRSVSWYQQTPGQGLQFLFEYFSETQRNKGNFPGRFSGRQFSNSRSEMNVSTLELGDSALYLCASSLQLAAYNEQFFGPGTRLTVL.

The chain joins TRBV5-5 to TRBJ2-5; possible D gene TRBD2, 5 bases. Germline CDR1 is SGHKS and CDR2 is YYEKEE (reference sequence). V lost 0 bases, J lost 4 bases, and 10 bases lay in between. The CDR3 has 14 amino acids. CDR3 protein: CASSLAHGGETQYF. CDR3 coding DNA: TGTGCCAGCAGCTTGGCCCACGGAGGAGAGACCCAGTACTTC.

This clone is labeled as medium-sized (0.01 to 0.1%). The chain has TRBV4-1 and TRBJ1-6; D gene unclear. Germline lookup yields CDR1 MGHRA and CDR2 YSYEKL. The length of the CDR3 is 15 residues. Trimming removed 2 bases at V and 10 bases at J, with 15 bases between. DNA for the CDR3: TGCGCCAGCAGCCAACCCTCCTTAGCGGACTCACCCCTCCACTTT. As protein: CASSQPSLADSPLHF.

This clone was observed a single time. This sample also contains other DNA sequences that code for the same CDR3. The V gene is TRBV6-6, the J gene TRBJ2-3, with D tentatively TRBD2 (5 bases). CDR3 size: 15 residues. CDR1 and CDR2 from the germline V gene are MNHNY and SVGAGI (reference sequence). Trimming pared 4 bases from V and 4 bases from J, leaving 15 bases between. The CDR3 DNA is TGTGCCAGCAGTTCGGCGGGCAAGGGCGCAGATACGCAGTATTTT. It translates to CASSSAGKGADTQYF.

The V and J genes are TRBV10-3 and TRBJ1-6, with 9 bases matching TRBD1. The CDR3 loop spans 13 amino acids. V shed 6 bases, J shed 10 bases, and the junction held 4 bases outside the gene matches. The germline V gene has CDR1 ENHRY and CDR2 SYGVKD. The CDR3 loop is CAIRDRGESPLHF. As DNA, the CDR3 is TGTGCCATCAGGGACAGGGGAGAATCACCCCTCCACTTT.

This chain uses TRBV7-2 with TRBJ2-7; D is unresolved. The V end lost 3 bases, the J end lost 5 bases, and 11 bases lay between the germline ends. CDR1 and CDR2 from the germline V gene are SGHTA and FQGNSA. This CDR3 has 13 residues. The CDR3 sequence: CASSFYGNHEQYF. The CDR3 region has the DNA TGTGCCAGCAGCTTCTATGGTAACCACGAGCAGTACTTC.

The J gene is TRBJ2-3, the V gene TRBV18; no firm D call. The V and J ends lost 2 bases and 3 bases respectively, with 6 bases between them. Germline CDR1 reads KGHSH; CDR2 reads LQKENI. This CDR3 contains 13 residues. CDR3 coding DNA: TGTGCCAGCTCACCAAGGCAAACAGATACGCAGTATTTT. Translating gives CASSPRQTDTQYF.

V and J are TRBV5-4 and TRBJ2-7; tentative D call: TRBD1 (5 bases). The V gene's germline CDR1 is SGHNT and CDR2 YYREEE (reference sequence). The CDR3 loop spans 13 amino acids. The ends were cut back, 0 bases at V and 7 bases at J, with 11 bases in the middle. The CDR3 protein is CASSLDRIREQYF. Written as DNA, the CDR3 is TGTGCCAGCAGCTTGGACAGGATCAGAGAGCAGTACTTC.

The V gene is TRBV19, the J gene TRBJ2-6; D remains unclear. Germline CDR1 and CDR2: LNHDA and SQIVND (reference sequence). There are 16 residues in the CDR3. The germline V and J ends were trimmed by 9 bases and 0 bases, with 15 bases remaining between them. CDR3: CASSLVTFSGANVLTF. Written as DNA, the CDR3 is TGTGCCAGCTCTCTCGTCACCTTCTCTGGGGCCAACGTCCTGACTTTC.

This sequence joins TRBV19 and TRBJ2-3; 7 bases are a match to TRBD2. This CDR3 comprises 16 residues. Germline V gene sequence: CDR1 LNHDA, CDR2 SQIVND (reference sequence). V lost 6 bases to trimming and J lost 2 bases; unmatched junction nucleotides: 11. Here the CDR3 DNA reads TGTGCCAGTAGCCCGACTAGCCAAGGACCCACAGATACGCAGTATTTT. It yields the protein CASSPTSQGPTDTQYF.

The CDR3, as DNA: TGTGCTAGTGGTCGAGGACTAGCGGGGAGATGGACCGGGGAGCTGTTTTTT. This sequence encodes CASGRGLAGRWTGELFF. The chain joins TRBV12-5 to TRBJ2-2, with 12 bases identical to TRBD2. CDR1 is LGHNT, CDR2 FRNRAP, per germline. Unmatched junction bases numbered 9, after V lost 5 bases and J lost 5 bases. The CDR3 is made up of 17 amino acids.

The chain couples TRBV4-1 to TRBJ1-2; perhaps TRBD1 as D (6 bases). Trimming left V 4 bases short and J 5 bases short, with 11 bases between. The CDR3 is 13 amino acids. Germline V gene data show CDR1 as MGHRA and CDR2 as YSYEKL. CDR3: CASSRQGSYGYTF. Here the CDR3 DNA reads TGCGCCAGCAGCCGTCAGGGGTCTTATGGCTACACCTTC.

The chain joins TRBV11-2 to TRBJ1-1; perhaps TRBD1 as D (5 bases). Looked up from germline, CDR1 is SGHAT and CDR2 is FQNNGV. Trimming took 5 bases from V and 1 from J, leaving 17 bases between them. CDR3 length: 16 amino acids. The CDR3 sequence is CASSPGTAGRNTEAFF. The CDR3 DNA follows: TGTGCCAGCAGCCCGGGGACTGCTGGCAGGAACACTGAAGCTTTCTTT.

The rearrangement uses TRBV7-2 and TRBJ2-5, with 7 bases matching TRBD1. The CDR3 runs 14 residues. CDR1 is SGHTA, CDR2 FQGNSA, per germline. V shed 4 bases and J 3 bases; nucleotides not matched to a gene: 5. CDR3 DNA: TGTGCCAGCAGCTCCGAAACAGGGGAAGAGACCCAGTACTTC. Protein: CASSSETGEETQYF.

The rearrangement joins TRBV6-6 to TRBJ1-2; tentatively, D is TRBD1 (5 bases). The V and J ends lost 5 bases and 8 bases respectively, with 21 bases between them. Germline V gene sequence: CDR1 MNHNY, CDR2 SVGAGI (reference sequence). The CDR3 length is 15 residues. The DNA for the CDR3 is TGTGCCAGCAGTCGCCCGCGGTTTGGGGGGGAAGGCTACACCTTC. It codes for CASSRPRFGGEGYTF.

This chain links TRBV27 with TRBJ1-2; 9 nucleotides line up with TRBD1. CDR3 size: 14 residues. The trim removed 5 bases at V and 8 bases at J, leaving 9 bases unmatched. Germline V gene sequence: CDR1 MNHEY, CDR2 SMNVEV (reference sequence). The CDR3 nucleotides are TGTGCCAGCAGTAGGGGACAGGGAGGCTTCGGCTACACCTTC. Protein product: CASSRGQGGFGYTF.

J is TRBJ1-1 and V is TRBV28; possibly TRBD1 for D (5 bases). Germline CDR1 and CDR2: MDHEN and SYDVKM. Between the trimmed V and J ends, which lost 5 bases and 4 bases, there was a span of 14 bases. CDR3 length: 14 amino acids. The CDR3 nucleotides read TGTGCCAGCAGTCCTGGGGGAACTCGCACTGAAGCTTTCTTT. Translating it yields CASSPGGTRTEAFF.

This clone was seen only once. The chain couples TRBV6-5 to TRBJ2-7; the D is unclear. Germline V gene lookup returns CDR1 MNHEY and CDR2 SVGAGI. V was trimmed by 6 bases and J by 0 bases, leaving 12 bases between them. The CDR3 is 14 amino acids. CDR3 protein: CASRKTPDSYEQYF. The CDR3 bases are TGTGCCAGCAGGAAAACCCCGGACTCCTACGAGCAGTACTTC.

The chain is built from TRBV7-2 and TRBJ2-3; 8 positions match TRBD2. The CDR3 totals 15 residues. CDR1 SGHTA and CDR2 FQGNSA come from the germline V gene. The junction had 8 bases not matched to a gene; V was cut back by 5 bases and J by 4 bases. The CDR3 DNA follows: TGTGCCAGCAGCCTTAGACTAGCGAGGGCAGATACGCAGTATTTT. Translating gives CASSLRLARADTQYF.

This clone came up once. CDR3 region: CASSDGTPGEWSVEQYF. The CDR3 nucleotides are TGTGCCAGCAGTGACGGGACCCCGGGGGAGTGGTCGGTCGAGCAGTACTTC. V usage is TRBV6-1 and J usage is TRBJ2-7; D possibly corresponds to TRBD2 (6 bases). Germline loops: CDR1 MNHNS, CDR2 SASEGT. The length of the CDR3 is 17 residues. Trimming cost V 3 bases and J 6 bases, with 24 bases left between them.

This rearrangement joins TRBV25-1 to TRBJ2-6; D possibly corresponds to TRBD1 (6 bases). Per germline, CDR1 MGHDK and CDR2 SYGVNS. The CDR3 runs to 16 residues. V was pared by 8 bases and J by 1 base, with 15 bases between. The CDR3 DNA follows: TGTGCCAGCTCAAACCGAGGGGGATCTGGGGCCAACGTCCTGACTTTC. Residues: CASSNRGGSGANVLTF.

J is TRBJ2-3 and V is TRBV27, with D perhaps matching TRBD2 (6 bases). The germline V gene encodes CDR1 MNHEY and CDR2 SMNVEV (reference sequence). V dropped 2 bases and J dropped 1 base, with 10 bases sitting between them. This CDR3 region has 15 residues. CDR3 nucleotides: TGTGCCAGCAGTTTAAATCCTAGCGGCACAGATACGCAGTATTTT. It specifies CASSLNPSGTDTQYF.